Each of the 22 T cell receptor beta chains below was sequenced from the same sample in a study of blood T cell repertoires in COVID-19. Clones were read by immunoSEQ multiplex PCR, and TCRdb kept only the in-frame ones, dropping some. The table lists 13,000 to 15,000 clones, around 87% of them singletons, with around a sixth in the top ten. The sequencing sample was made of peripheral blood. The origin of the receptors is a human donor in a cohort sampled during active COVID-19.

The rearrangement joins TRBV4-3 to TRBJ2-1, with 7 bases aligning to TRBD2. Germline CDR1 reads LGHNA; CDR2 reads YSLEER. J was trimmed by 5 bases and V by 0 bases; bases with no gene match: 7. There are 16 residues in the CDR3. As DNA, the CDR3 is TGCGCCAGCAGCCAAGATTTAGGACTAGGACACAATGAGCAGTTCTTC. It translates to CASSQDLGLGHNEQFF.

The chain recombines TRBV5-1 with TRBJ2-7; 8 nucleotides align to TRBD1. Losses at the gene ends were 4 bases for V and 1 base for J; bases not matched to a gene: 7. Germline V CDR1 and CDR2: SGHRS, YFSETQ. The CDR3 is 15 amino acids. The CDR3 spells CASSGGDRYSYEQYF. The CDR3 DNA reads as TGCGCCAGCAGCGGAGGGGACAGGTATTCCTACGAGCAGTACTTC.

The chain carries TRBV6-2 or TRBV6-3 and TRBJ1-5; 7 bases map to TRBD1. Germline trimming cut 6 bases from V and 6 bases from J; bases unmatched to any gene: 8. The germline CDR1 and CDR2 sequences are MNHEY and SVGEGT. The CDR3 runs 14 residues. CDR3 region: CASSTSRGSQPQHF. The CDR3 nucleotides read TGTGCCAGCAGCACCTCCAGGGGGAGTCAGCCCCAGCATTTT.

The chain uses TRBV20-1 and TRBJ2-7; D might be TRBD1 (5 bases). The germline V gene has CDR1 DFQATT and CDR2 SNEGSKA (reference sequence). Trimming stripped 3 bases from V and 5 bases from J, with 11 bases between. CDR3 size: 12 residues. In DNA, the CDR3 is TGCAGTGCTAGTCGACAGAACCACGAGCAGTACTTC. This sequence encodes CSASRQNHEQYF.

J is TRBJ1-3 and V is TRBV7-9; no reliable D call. The CDR3 totals 13 residues. Trimming pared 5 bases from V and 8 bases from J, leaving 13 bases between. The germline gives CDR1 SEHNR, CDR2 FQNEAQ (reference sequence). The chain's CDR3 is CASSPPSGDTIYF. The CDR3, as DNA: TGTGCCAGCAGCCCCCCCTCCGGGGACACCATATATTTT.

The chain joins TRBV7-9 to TRBJ1-4, with D maybe TRBD1 (5 bases). Trimming stripped 1 base from V and 8 bases from J, with 17 bases between. The length of the CDR3 is 16 residues. From germline, CDR1 is SEHNR and CDR2 FQNEAQ (reference sequence). The CDR3 region has the DNA TGTGCCAGCAGCTTAGAGGGGTGGAGGGTCGGCGAAAAACTGTTTTTT. Protein: CASSLEGWRVGEKLFF.

The V call is TRBV9, the J call TRBJ1-2, with D unclear. The V end lost 2 bases, the J end lost 4 bases, and 12 bases lay between the germline ends. CDR1 SGDLS and CDR2 YYNGEE come from the germline V gene. This CDR3 has 14 amino acids. The CDR3 nucleotides read TGTGCCAGCAGCGTGAGGCCGGACTTCTATGGCTACACCTTC. This translates into CASSVRPDFYGYTF.

This chain connects TRBV5-1 to TRBJ1-1, with a possible D match to TRBD1 (5 bases). Germline-derived CDR1 and CDR2 are SGHRS and YFSETQ. V was cut by 5 bases and J by 4 bases, with 15 bases left in between. The CDR3 loop spans 14 amino acids. In DNA, the CDR3 is TGCGCCAGCAGTGAATTGGGCGGGGCCACTGAAGCTTTCTTT. This translates into CASSELGGATEAFF.

This chain joins TRBV6-2 or TRBV6-3 and TRBJ1-1; the D is unclear. The V gene lost 2 bases and the J gene lost 6 bases, with 7 bases spanning the gap. The CDR3 is made up of 12 amino acids. The V gene's germline CDR1 is MNHEY and CDR2 SVGEGT. Written as DNA, the CDR3 is TGTGCCAGCAGTTACCCAGAACCTGAAGCTTTCTTT. It yields the protein CASSYPEPEAFF.

V usage is TRBV5-1 and J usage is TRBJ1-4; TRBD1 agrees at 8 bases. Germline V gene lookup returns CDR1 SGHRS and CDR2 YFSETQ. The CDR3 is 17 amino acids. V lost 1 base and J lost 4; bases outside the gene matches: 9. The CDR3 DNA is TGCGCCAGCAGCTTGACTGGACAGGGCGGTGGTAATGAAAAACTGTTTTTT. Encoded protein: CASSLTGQGGGNEKLFF.

The chain couples TRBV3-1 (or the pseudogene TRBV3-2) to TRBJ2-5, with 9 bases that match TRBD1. From germline, CDR1 is LGHDT and CDR2 YNNKEL (reference sequence). This CDR3 is built from 14 residues. Trimming took 6 bases from V and 5 from J; bases not matched to a gene: 7. The chain's CDR3 is CASRATGGDETQYF. The CDR3 DNA is TGTGCCAGCAGGGCGACAGGGGGAGATGAGACCCAGTACTTC.

The chain couples TRBV5-1 to TRBJ2-6; D is perhaps TRBD2 (6 bases). Germline CDR1 reads SGHRS; CDR2 reads YFSETQ. The CDR3 has 18 amino acids. Trimming pared 0 bases from V and 4 bases from J, leaving 17 bases between. In DNA form, the CDR3 reads TGCGCCAGCAGCTTGGCCGGGGTAGCGGCATACGGGGCCAACGTCCTGACTTTC. This encodes CASSLAGVAAYGANVLTF.

V and J are TRBV5-1 and TRBJ1-1; 7 nucleotides align to TRBD1. The CDR3 extends over 16 amino acids. J lost 1 base, V lost 0 bases, and 6 bases had no gene match. Per the germline V gene, CDR1 is SGHRS and CDR2 is YFSETQ. The CDR3 sequence: CASSLGTGQANTEAFF. CDR3 nucleotides: TGCGCCAGCAGCTTGGGGACCGGACAGGCGAACACTGAAGCTTTCTTT.

This clone is classed as medium-sized (0.01 to 0.1%). The V and J genes are TRBV6-2 or TRBV6-3 and TRBJ2-6, with D perhaps TRBD2 (7 bases). Trimming took off 0 bases at V and 2 bases at J, with 14 bases between the two ends. This CDR3 comprises 18 residues. Germline assignment: CDR1 MNHEY and CDR2 SVGEGT. CDR3 residues: CASSYSYREGTGANVLTF. CDR3 nucleotide sequence: TGTGCCAGCAGTTACTCGTACAGGGAGGGGACTGGGGCCAACGTCCTGACTTTC.

V and J are TRBV6-2 or TRBV6-3 and TRBJ1-1; D not certain. Germline V gives CDR1 MNHEY, CDR2 SVGEGT. The CDR3 spans 12 residues. Trimming took 5 bases from V and 8 from J, leaving 12 bases between them. The CDR3 sequence is CASSPFGSEAFF. CDR3 in DNA: TGTGCCAGCAGTCCCTTCGGGTCGGAAGCTTTCTTT.

The chain recombines TRBV27 with TRBJ2-3, with D maybe TRBD1 (6 bases). Germline CDR1 is MNHEY and CDR2 is SMNVEV (reference sequence). The CDR3 runs 14 residues. Trimming left V 6 bases short and J 0 bases short, with 10 bases between. This CDR3 is CASRQGPSTDTQYF. DNA of the CDR3: TGTGCCAGCAGACAGGGCCCAAGCACAGATACGCAGTATTTT.

This chain uses TRBV15 with TRBJ2-1; the match to TRBD1 covers 7 bases. The CDR3 runs 15 residues. V gave up 1 base and J gave up 7 bases; unmatched junction bases: 7. Per the germline V gene, CDR1 is LNHNV and CDR2 is YYDKDF (reference sequence). The CDR3 reads CATSRVGTAGNEQFF. DNA of the CDR3: TGTGCCACCAGCAGAGTCGGGACAGCCGGAAATGAGCAGTTCTTC.

This chain joins TRBV18 and TRBJ1-5; D perhaps matches TRBD1 (5 bases). In germline, CDR1 is KGHSH, CDR2 LQKENI. This CDR3 is 14 amino acids long. Trimming removed 0 bases from V and 10 bases from J, with 13 bases in between. The CDR3 sequence: CASSPPAGSGPQHF. The CDR3 DNA is TGTGCCAGCTCACCACCCGCAGGGTCCGGCCCCCAGCATTTT.

J is TRBJ2-5 and V is TRBV11-1; possible D gene TRBD2, 6 bases. Trimming cost V 5 bases and J 3 bases, with 16 bases left between them. This CDR3 region has 15 residues. Germline V gene data show CDR1 as SGHAT and CDR2 as FQDESV (reference sequence). The CDR3 sequence: CASSRDQDYKETQYF. CDR3 coding DNA: TGTGCCAGCAGCCGAGATCAGGACTACAAAGAGACCCAGTACTTC.

The chain links TRBV7-2 to TRBJ2-2, with 9 positions matching TRBD2. The CDR3 runs to 17 residues. After removal of 7 bases from V and 3 bases from J, the junction contained 12 bases not matched to a gene. Germline values: CDR1 SGHTA, CDR2 FQGNSA. The CDR3 bases are TGTGCCAGCACCCTTCCGGCTAGCGGGACCTACACCGGGGAGCTGTTTTTT. It yields the protein CASTLPASGTYTGELFF.

The chain joins TRBV5-3 to TRBJ1-6; 9 bases agree with TRBD1. TRBV5-3 is noted as an ORF with a role that remains uncertain. CDR3 size: 18 residues. J gave up 0 bases and V 4 bases, and 8 bases lay outside the gene matches. CDR3 bases: TGTGCCAGAAGCCCCGGGACAGGGCCGAGCTCCTATAATTCACCCCTCCACTTT. Protein sequence: CARSPGTGPSSYNSPLHF.

This clone appeared once. The gene calls are TRBV7-8 and TRBJ2-2, with TRBD1 identical over 7 bases. V lost 5 bases, J lost 5 bases, and 11 bases stayed unmatched. Germline CDR1 is SGHVS and CDR2 is FQNEAQ. The CDR3 runs to 16 residues. This chain's CDR3 is CASSPRVRGSTGELFF. As DNA, the CDR3 is TGTGCCAGCAGCCCAAGGGTCAGGGGGTCAACCGGGGAGCTGTTTTTT.